These 10 T cell receptor beta chains were sequenced from one sample in a study of beta chain features in type 1 diabetes (dated by TCRdb to the late 2010s). The library came from the immunoSEQ multiplex PCR assay. The entire isolated RNA was reverse transcribed using the High Capacity cDNA Reverse Transcription Kit, and thus expressed TCRB transcripts were sequenced. What TCRdb holds here is the immuneACCESS table cut down to in-frame rearrangements. Part of the clones is not present; checked against another copy, under half of the missing clones reflect an unresolved V gene, and the others are unexplained. Across this sample there are fewer than 250,000 clones, with 9.6% seen only once. The biggest ten clones account for about 0.037% of the sample. The specimen was naive CD4+ T cells from blood. The sample's cell subset or site label, decoded: true naive CD4+ T cells. The origin of the receptors is a woman under 30 in good health.

This clone was counted between two and nine times. The CDR3 loop is CASSFSDSAQETQYF. The CDR3 DNA sequence: TGCGCCAGCAGCTTTTCGGACAGCGCCCAAGAGACCCAGTACTTC. This chain connects TRBV5-1 to TRBJ2-5; TRBD1 is a possible D gene (6 bases). The CDR3 loop spans 15 amino acids. V lost 2 bases to trimming and J lost 1 base, with 12 bases between them. Germline assignment: CDR1 SGHRS and CDR2 YFSETQ.

This clone has only a few counts. The CDR3 loop reads CASSLVLTGELDEQYF. The CDR3 nucleotides read TGCGCCAGCAGCTTGGTTCTAACAGGGGAATTAGACGAGCAGTACTTC. The rearrangement links TRBV5-1 to TRBJ2-7, with 7 nucleotides matching TRBD1. The V segment lost 0 bases and the J segment 5 bases; nucleotides outside the gene matches: 11. The CDR3 sequence is 16 residues long. Per germline, CDR1 SGHRS and CDR2 YFSETQ.

The V call is TRBV28, the J call TRBJ2-7, with D possibly matching TRBD1 (6 bases). Trimming removed 5 bases from V and 2 bases from J, with 10 bases in between. The germline V gene has CDR1 MDHEN and CDR2 SYDVKM. The CDR3 runs 13 residues. CDR3 region: CASSPGTTYEQYF. CDR3 nucleotides: TGTGCCAGCAGTCCCGGGACAACCTACGAGCAGTACTTC.

This clone occurred a few times. This chain joins TRBV5-1 and TRBJ2-5, with 7 bases lining up with TRBD1. The CDR3 extends over 13 amino acids. The V gene end was trimmed by 2 bases and the J gene end by 5 bases; junction bases not matched to a gene: 3. From germline, CDR1 is SGHRS and CDR2 YFSETQ. The chain's CDR3 is CASSFTGDETQYF. CDR3 bases: TGCGCCAGCAGCTTTACAGGGGACGAGACCCAGTACTTC. The variable domain in full, with the rest retrieved from reference TRBV5-1 and TRBJ2-5, is KAGVTQTPRYLIKTRGQQVTLSCSPISGHRSVSWYQQTPGQGLQFLFEYFSETQRNKGNFPGRFSGRQFSNSRSEMNVSTLELGDSALYLCASSFTGDETQYFGPGTRLLVL.

The gene calls are TRBV5-1 and TRBJ1-6; 7 nucleotides align to TRBD1. Germline V gene lookup returns CDR1 SGHRS and CDR2 YFSETQ. Losses at the gene ends were 5 bases for V and 11 bases for J; bases not matched to a gene: 13. The CDR3 extends over 15 amino acids. CDR3 loop: CASRPRQGRAAPLHF. As DNA, the CDR3 is TGCGCCAGCAGACCAAGACAGGGAAGAGCGGCACCCCTCCACTTT.

This clone was observed a few times. The rearrangement joins TRBV2 to TRBJ2-1; 10 nucleotides line up with TRBD1. The CDR3 is made up of 14 amino acids. The germline CDR1 and CDR2 sequences are SNHLY and FYNNEI. J gave up 6 bases and V 8 bases, and 7 bases lay outside the gene matches. The CDR3: CASVMTGGFNEQFF. The CDR3 region has the DNA TGTGCCAGCGTGATGACAGGGGGCTTCAATGAGCAGTTCTTC.

The rearrangement links TRBV29-1 to TRBJ2-3; D is unclear. Germline V gene lookup returns CDR1 SQVTM and CDR2 ANQGSEA. The V end was cut by 2 bases, the J end by 2 bases, with 5 bases between. The CDR3 spans 12 residues. The CDR3 here is CSVELVTDTQYF. The CDR3 DNA reads TGCAGCGTTGAACTAGTCACAGATACGCAGTATTTT.

In this sample, this clone turned up a few times. The CDR3 DNA reads TGCGCCAGCAGCTTGGGGGCAGGGGCGACAGAGTATTCGTACTTC. Residues: CASSLGAGATEYSYF. The V gene is TRBV5-1, the J gene TRBJ2-7, with D tentatively TRBD1 (6 bases). This CDR3 region has 15 residues. Germline V CDR1 and CDR2: SGHRS, YFSETQ. V was clipped by 0 bases and J by 12 bases, with 22 bases between them.

This clone was detected only a few times. The V call is TRBV7-8, the J call TRBJ2-7; D possibly corresponds to TRBD2 (6 bases). The CDR3 is 13 amino acids. Trimming removed 10 bases from V and 5 bases from J, with 18 bases in between. Per the germline V gene, CDR1 is SGHVS and CDR2 is FQNEAQ. The CDR3 sequence is CATHPGDGNEQYF. The CDR3 coding sequence is TGTGCCACCCACCCGGGGGATGGAAACGAGCAGTACTTC.

The table lists this clone with a few counts. This chain joins TRBV25-1 and TRBJ1-3; perhaps TRBD1 as D (6 bases). V gave up 6 bases and J gave up 3 bases, with 9 bases separating them. CDR1 MGHDK and CDR2 SYGVNS come from the germline V gene. The CDR3 contains 13 residues. This CDR3 reads CASRGTLGNTIYF. In DNA, the CDR3 is TGTGCCAGCAGGGGGACACTTGGAAACACCATATATTTT.